This T cell receptor (beta chain) derives from a study of blood T cell repertoires in COVID-19. V lost 3 bases and J 1 base, leaving 13 bases between the germline ends. CDR3 size: 16 residues. The germline V gene has CDR1 KGHSH and CDR2 LQKENI. Original processing methods: Amplification with reference gene primers provided the estimates of nucleated cell counts. Sequencing used immunoSEQ multiplex PCR; TCRdb keeps in-frame clones, though not all of them. That table gives V, J and clone size, and the DNA gave D and trimming. Seen here are under 300,000 clones, roughly 90% observed once, and the top ten hold 2.5% to 3.5%. This clone was detected a few times.

This chain joins TRBV18 and TRBJ1-5, with a possible D match to TRBD1 (6 bases). The receptor's source is a woman younger than 45 with active or convalescent COVID-19. The specimen was peripheral blood. CDR3 sequence: CASSPGWQGSNQPQHF. Here the CDR3 DNA reads TGTGCCAGCTCACCTGGGTGGCAGGGGAGCAATCAGCCCCAGCATTTT.